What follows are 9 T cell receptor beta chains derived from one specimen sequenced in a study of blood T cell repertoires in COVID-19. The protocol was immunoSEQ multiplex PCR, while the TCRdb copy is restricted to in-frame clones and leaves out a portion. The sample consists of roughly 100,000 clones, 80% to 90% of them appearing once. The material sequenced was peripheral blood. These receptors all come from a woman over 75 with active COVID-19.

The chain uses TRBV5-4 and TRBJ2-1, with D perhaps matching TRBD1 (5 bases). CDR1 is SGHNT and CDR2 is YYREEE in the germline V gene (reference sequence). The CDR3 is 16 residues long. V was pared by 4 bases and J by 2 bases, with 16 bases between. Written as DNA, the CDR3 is TGTGCCAGCAGCGGAACTTACAGGATAACCTACAATGAGCAGTTCTTC. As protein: CASSGTYRITYNEQFF.

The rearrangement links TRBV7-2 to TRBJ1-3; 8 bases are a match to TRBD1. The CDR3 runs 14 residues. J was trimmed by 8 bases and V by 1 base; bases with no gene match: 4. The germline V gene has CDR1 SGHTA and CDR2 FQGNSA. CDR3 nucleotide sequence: TGTGCCAGCAGCTTAGGTACAGGGGGTGACACCATATATTTT. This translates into CASSLGTGGDTIYF.

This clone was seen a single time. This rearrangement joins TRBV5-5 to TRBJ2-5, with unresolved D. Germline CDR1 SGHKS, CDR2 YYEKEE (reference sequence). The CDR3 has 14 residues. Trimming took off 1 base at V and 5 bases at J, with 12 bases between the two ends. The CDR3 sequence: CASSLLGGRETQYF. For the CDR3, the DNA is TGTGCCAGCAGCTTGTTAGGCGGTAGGGAGACCCAGTACTTC.

Here the CDR3 DNA reads TGTGCCAGCAGTTGGGGACAATGGAACACCGGGGAGCTGTTTTTT. As protein: CASSWGQWNTGELFF. The chain employs TRBV2 and TRBJ2-2; a possible D gene is TRBD1 (6 bases). CDR3 length: 15 residues. Trimming took off 5 bases at V and 1 base at J, with 11 bases between the two ends. Germline V CDR1 and CDR2: SNHLY, FYNNEI.

CDR3: CASSPDRKYGYTF. DNA for the CDR3: TGTGCCAGCTCACCGGACAGGAAATATGGCTACACCTTC. This chain connects TRBV18 to TRBJ1-2; 7 positions match TRBD1. This CDR3 has 13 amino acids. CDR1 and CDR2 (germline): KGHSH, LQKENI. Unmatched junction bases numbered 3, after V lost 3 bases and J lost 5 bases.

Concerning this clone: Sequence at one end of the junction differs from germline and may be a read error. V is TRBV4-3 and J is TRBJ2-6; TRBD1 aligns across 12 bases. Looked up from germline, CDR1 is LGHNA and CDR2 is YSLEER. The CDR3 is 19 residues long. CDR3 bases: TGCACCAGCAGCCAGGGGACAGGGGGCGCCTTGGCTGGGGCCAACGTCCTGACTTTC. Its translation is CTSSQGTGGALAGANVLTF.

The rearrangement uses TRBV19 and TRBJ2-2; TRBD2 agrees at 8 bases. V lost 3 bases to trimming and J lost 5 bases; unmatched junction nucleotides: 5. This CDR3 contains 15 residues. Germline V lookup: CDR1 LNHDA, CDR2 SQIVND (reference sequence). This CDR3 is CASSISGTMTGELFF. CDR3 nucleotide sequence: TGTGCCAGTAGTATTAGCGGGACTATGACCGGGGAGCTGTTTTTT.

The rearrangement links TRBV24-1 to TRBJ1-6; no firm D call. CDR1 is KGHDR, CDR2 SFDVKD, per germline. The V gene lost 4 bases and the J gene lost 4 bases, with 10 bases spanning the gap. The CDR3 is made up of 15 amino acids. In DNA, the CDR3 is TGTGCCACCAGTGAATCGACACCGTATAATTCACCCCTCCACTTT. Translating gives CATSESTPYNSPLHF.

CDR3 residues: CASRTGLATYEQYF. CDR3 DNA sequence: TGTGCCAGCAGAACAGGACTAGCGACCTACGAGCAGTACTTC. The rearrangement joins TRBV6-5 to TRBJ2-7; 9 nucleotides align to TRBD2. V lost 6 bases to trimming and J lost 2 bases; unmatched junction nucleotides: 5. The V gene's germline CDR1 is MNHEY and CDR2 SVGAGI. The length of the CDR3 is 14 residues.